This T cell receptor beta chain was sequenced for a study of CD8 T cells in Susac syndrome. The authors sequenced TCR beta from blood CD8+ and CD4+ T cells. The TEMRA cells underwent FACS enrichment, while the CD8+ and CD4+ T cells underwent negative isolation. Trimming pared 1 base from V and 7 bases from J, leaving 7 bases between. In germline, CDR1 is SGHAT, CDR2 FQNNGV. This CDR3 spans 13 amino acids. The authors reverse transcribed roughly 0.5 to 1 ug RNA with random hexamers. Amplification of TCR beta CDR3 spanned 54 Vbeta and 13 Jbeta via immunoSEQ multiplex PCR. Each CDR3 protein is one row after TCRdb ran MiXCR on the immunoSEQ multiplex PCR reads. This table holds 160,000 or so distinct CDR3 sequences, approximately 93% found once.

The genes are TRBV11-2 and TRBJ2-2, with D hard to call. Sequences were obtained from CD4+ T cells from PBMCs. The source is a human donor with multiple sclerosis. The CDR3 DNA reads TGTGCCAGCAGCTTAGCATGGGTCGGGGAGCTGTTTTTT. Protein sequence: CASSLAWVGELFF. The variable domain in full, completed from reference TRBV11-2 and TRBJ2-2, reads EAGVAQSPRYKIIEKRQSVAFWCNPISGHATLYWYQQILGQGPKLLIQFQNNGVVDDSQLPKDRFSAERLKGVDSTLKIQPAKLEDSAVYLCASSLAWVGELFFGEGSRLTVL.